This T cell receptor beta chain was found in a study of beta chain features in type 1 diabetes. The CDR3 runs 14 residues. V trimming: 0 bases; J trimming: 3 bases; junction bases outside the gene matches: 0. Germline V gene sequence: CDR1 SGHRS, CDR2 YFSETQ. The sequenced template was cDNA made from the entire isolated RNA. Only in-frame clones appear in the TCRdb table, and some are missing; sequencing was by immunoSEQ multiplex PCR. The table includes about 340,000 clones, approximately 8% detected once. This clone occurred a few times. Other DNA sequences in the sample encode the same CDR3. This clonotype originated in a woman younger than 30 in good health. Sequencing was done on a sample of central memory CD4+ T cells from blood. This chain uses TRBV5-1 with TRBJ2-1; TRBD1 aligns across 7 bases. CDR3: CASSLGQGYNEQFF. The CDR3 nucleotides read TGCGCCAGCAGCTTGGGACAGGGCTACAATGAGCAGTTCTTC.